Reported below is one T cell receptor beta chain. Data came from immunoSEQ multiplex PCR; TCRdb stores just in-frame clones and leaves some out. The sample carries about 160,000 clones, roughly 94% recorded once. This CDR3 is 11 amino acids long. Per germline, CDR1 LNHDA and CDR2 SQIVND (reference sequence). The V and J ends lost 9 bases and 7 bases respectively, with 10 bases between them. The sample comes from a study of control samples from healthy donors and cancer patients. V usage is TRBV19 and J usage is TRBJ2-1; D gene uncertain. The sequence was obtained from a man in his sixties with colorectal cancer. The specimen was PBMCs. The CDR3 bases are TGTGCCAGCACCCTGTATAATGAGCAGTTCTTC. Protein: CASTLYNEQFF. The full variable domain, rest sourced from reference TRBV19 and TRBJ2-1, is DGGITQSPKYLFRKEGQNVTLSCEQNLNHDAMYWYRQDPGQGLRLIYYSQIVNDFQKGDIAEGYSVSREKKESFPLTVTSAQKNPTAFYLCASTLYNEQFFGPGTRLTVL.